This paragraph covers one T cell receptor beta chain sequence. Original analysis: The assay estimated nucleated cells by amplifying reference gene primers. Only in-frame clones appear in the TCRdb table, and some are missing; sequencing was by immunoSEQ multiplex PCR. Clone size and the V and J calls come from that table; the DNA yielded D and trimming. The table lists tens of thousands of clones, around 88% of them singletons, with roughly 3.3% in the top ten. This sample is drawn from a study of blood T cell repertoires in COVID-19. Study-level background: Some COVID-19 samples were acute and others convalescent; all came from the United States, Italy and Spain. The cDNA or gDNA used as material had been derived from T cells, B-cell-depleted T cells, or PBMCs.

Germline CDR1 and CDR2: SGHDT and YYEEEE. The CDR3 is 13 amino acids. V was clipped by 3 bases and J by 8 bases, with 14 bases between them. V and J are TRBV5-6 and TRBJ1-2; D not resolved. This TCR was recovered from a human donor in a cohort sampled during active COVID-19. The sample taken for sequencing was peripheral blood. Here the CDR3 DNA reads TGTGCCAGCAGCTCCGGGTCCGAAAAAGGCTACACCTTC. Protein sequence: CASSSGSEKGYTF.